A single count supports the clone carrying this T cell receptor beta chain. Its antigen is unknown. V trimming: 8 bases; J trimming: 4 bases; junction bases outside the gene matches: 9. In germline, CDR1 is LNHNV, CDR2 YYDKDF (reference sequence). This CDR3 comprises 14 residues. The sample belongs to a study of a mutant IDH1 vaccine in newly diagnosed glioma. Repertoires were generated with immunoSEQ multiplex PCR, while TCRdb's copy carries only in-frame clones and drops some. The sample shows more than 60,000 clones, roughly 68% of them seen only once. General study points: Researchers report vaccine-induced immune responses in approximately 94% of patients.

Time point denoted: week 35, safety follow-up. Doses comprised 300 ug of mutant IDH1 20-mer peptide each, plus topical imiquimod. The sample here was PBMCs, taken from a glioma patient whose treatment included an IDH1 peptide vaccine. V usage is TRBV15 and J usage is TRBJ2-3; TRBD2 matches at 7 bases. This clonotype was obtained from a man in his fifties or sixties with glioma. In nucleotides, the CDR3 is TGTGCCACCGGAGGCCGGGGGGTCGCAGATACGCAGTATTTT. It translates to CATGGRGVADTQYF.